These T cell receptor beta chains were read from a single sample in a study of blood T cell repertoires in COVID-19. Method: immunoSEQ multiplex PCR; TCRdb's copy keeps in-frame clones and lacks some. The sample includes about 440,000 clones, about 85% of them seen just once. The sequencing sample was made of PBMCs or T cells enriched from blood (not recorded which). The source of these receptors is a woman between 18 and 29 years old with acute COVID-19. The conserved cysteine and the conserved F or W are not part of the CDR3 here. Each record gives: V gene, D gene, J gene, CDR3 length, CDR3 protein. D genes are given only for firm matches.

>TRBV21-1|.|TRBJ2-5|12
ASSKGAGTETQY
>TRBV9|.|TRBJ2-2|16
ASSVGEPRRAGTGELF
>TRBV5-6|.|TRBJ2-5|12
ASSLPEPQETQY
>TRBV7-8|.|TRBJ1-3|15
ASSTGTSALSGNTIY
>TRBV19|TRBD2|TRBJ2-5|16
ASSIGVQRGLFGETQY
>TRBV19|TRBD2|TRBJ2-1|13
ASSLRLAENDEQF
>TRBV4-1|.|TRBJ1-1|13
ASSQPGVPNTEAF
>TRBV9|.|TRBJ2-7|12
ASSEGGLVYEQY
>TRBV30|.|TRBJ1-2|11
AWFGGSVGGYT
>TRBV7-9|.|TRBJ2-7|11
ASSPNRVYEQY
>TRBV3-1/TRBV3-2|TRBD1|TRBJ1-6|12
ASSLGQDNSPLH
>TRBV2|.|TRBJ1-1|11
AARPSMNTEAF
>TRBV28|TRBD1|TRBJ2-7|11
ASSSPATGEQY
>TRBV6-5|TRBD1|TRBJ1-2|11
ASRTGGDYGYT
>TRBV27|.|TRBJ1-4|12
ASSAVESGEKLF
>TRBV7-6|.|TRBJ2-7|13
ASSPQGGTSRGQY
>TRBV28|.|TRBJ2-3|15
ASSLPPLASLTDTQY
>TRBV11-3|TRBD2|TRBJ2-1|12
ASSEREGSYEQF
>TRBV20-1|.|TRBJ2-7|9
SAKFAPAEY
>TRBV5-1|.|TRBJ2-7|13
ASSLGREKRYEQY
>TRBV4-1|TRBD1|TRBJ1-2|13
ASSQGQGANYGYT
>TRBV10-3|.|TRBJ1-5|14
AISESEQGYGQPQH
>TRBV7-2|TRBD2|TRBJ2-5|12
ASSSLAGQETQY
>TRBV2|.|TRBJ1-6|13
ASSETDSMGSPLH
>TRBV27|.|TRBJ1-2|11
ASSLGGGVGYT
>TRBV28|TRBD2|TRBJ2-3|13
ASSFGGVRADTQY
>TRBV3-1/TRBV3-2|TRBD1|TRBJ1-1|13
ASSLPGQGASEAF
>TRBV2|.|TRBJ1-2|11
ASSPDSNYGYT
>TRBV12-5|.|TRBJ2-1|11
ASGLGEYNEQF
>TRBV19|.|TRBJ2-7|9
ASSQNSEQY
>TRBV18|.|TRBJ1-1|13
ASSRVQLGGTEAF
>TRBV9|TRBD1|TRBJ2-1|13
ASSGGQAAYNEQF
>TRBV7-2|.|TRBJ1-6|13
ASSQGTAGNSPLH